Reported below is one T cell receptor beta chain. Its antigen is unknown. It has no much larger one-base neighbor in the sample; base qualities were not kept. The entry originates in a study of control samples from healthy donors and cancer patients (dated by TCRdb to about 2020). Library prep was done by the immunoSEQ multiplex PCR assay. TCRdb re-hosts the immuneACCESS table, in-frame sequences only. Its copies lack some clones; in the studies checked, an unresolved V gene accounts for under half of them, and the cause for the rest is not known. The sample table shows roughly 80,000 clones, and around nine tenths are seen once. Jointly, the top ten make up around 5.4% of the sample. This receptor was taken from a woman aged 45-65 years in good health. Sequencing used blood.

The CDR3 reads as follows: CASSLKQGRNQPQHF. The base sequence is TGCGCCAGCAGCTTGAAACAGGGACGAAATCAGCCCCAGCATTTT. The chain uses TRBV5-1 and TRBJ1-5, and the D gene may be TRBD1, 6 bases matching. From the cysteine up to the phenylalanine, the CDR3 has a length of 15 residues. Of all the DNA, just the CDR3 is kept, 45 bases in frame from base 1. V loses 1 base, J loses 4 bases, and the germline ends lie 12 bases apart. The CDR1 and CDR2 encoded by the germline V gene are SGHRS and YFSETQ.